This is a list of T cell receptor beta chains from one sample in a study of identical twins. TCRdb re-called the 5' RACE reads with MiXCR, one entry per CDR3 protein. In the table there are some 730,000 distinct CDR3 sequences, 15% to 20% of which are singletons. These data were likewise used in another study, on T cells expressing NK-cell markers.

The specimen was PBMCs. These receptors originate from a woman between 18 and 29 years old in good health. Each CDR3 is given with its conserved first and last residue. The D gene is left open where the match is weak. Clone size, where shown, is once, few, many, or a class for clones that have expanded.

TRBJ1-2,TRBV4-1,.,TRBD1,CASSQDPTGADGYTF,TGCGCCAGCAGCCAAGACCCGACAGGGGCCGATGGCTACACCTTC
TRBJ2-5,TRBV25-1,.,.,CASRLKDQETQYF,TGTGCCAGCAGGCTAAAGGATCAAGAGACCCAGTACTTC
TRBJ2-3,TRBV20-1,.,TRBD2,CSARAAGRASGGISTDTQYF,TGCAGTGCTAGAGCGGCTGGAAGGGCTAGCGGGGGGATCAGCACAGATACGCAGTATTTT
TRBJ2-3,TRBV20-1,many,TRBD2,CSAISLAGPTDTQYF,TGCAGTGCTATTTCCCTAGCGGGGCCCACAGATACGCAGTATTTT
TRBJ2-7,TRBV5-8,few,.,CASSPGSAGYEQYF,TGTGCCAGCAGCCCCGGCAGCGCAGGCTACGAGCAGTACTTC
TRBJ2-7,TRBV18,.,TRBD1,CASSFYRGSYEQYF,TGTGCCAGCTCATTCTACAGGGGAAGCTACGAGCAGTACTTC
TRBJ1-1,TRBV10-3,.,.,CAISNKAGDARTEAFF,TGTGCCATCAGTAACAAAGCGGGCGATGCAAGGACTGAAGCTTTCTTT
TRBJ2-5,TRBV20-1,.,TRBD2,CSASRLAGRETQYF,TGCAGTGCTAGTAGACTAGCGGGACGGGAGACCCAGTACTTC
TRBJ2-7,TRBV15,few,.,CATSPRDSSYEQYF,TGTGCCACCAGCCCGCGGGACAGTTCCTACGAGCAGTACTTC
TRBJ2-1,TRBV15,.,.,CATSTRNEQFF,TGTGCCACCAGCACCCGCAATGAGCAGTTCTTC
TRBJ2-7,TRBV7-9,.,.,CASSLEGLQYF,TGTGCCAGCAGCTTAGAGGGCCTTCAGTACTTC
TRBJ2-1,TRBV7-9,few,.,CASSLGGEKREQFF,TGTGCCAGCAGCTTAGGAGGGGAGAAACGTGAGCAGTTCTTC
TRBJ1-2,TRBV12-3/TRBV12-4,.,TRBD1,CASSLARTGVGYTF,TGTGCCAGCAGTTTAGCGAGGACAGGGGTCGGCTACACCTTC
TRBJ2-7,TRBV7-9,few,TRBD2,CASSLTTSGSSYEQYF,TGTGCCAGCAGCTTAACGACTAGCGGGAGCTCCTACGAGCAGTACTTC
TRBJ1-4,TRBV29-1,.,.,CTGGSNEKLFF,TGCACCGGGGGTTCTAATGAAAAACTGTTTTTT
TRBJ2-7,TRBV10-3,few,TRBD2,CAISQTSGASYEQYF,TGTGCCATCAGTCAGACTAGCGGGGCCTCCTACGAGCAGTACTTC
TRBJ2-2,TRBV6-1,.,TRBD1,CASSATTGVGELFF,TGTGCCAGCAGTGCCACGACAGGGGTCGGGGAGCTGTTTTTT
TRBJ2-1,TRBV19,.,.,CASSGIRGAGSYNEQFF,TGTGCCAGTAGTGGGATCCGGGGGGCCGGGTCCTACAATGAGCAGTTCTTC
TRBJ1-2,TRBV11-2,few,.,CATRTPRRYGYTF,TGTGCCACGAGGACCCCCCGTCGCTATGGCTACACCTTC
TRBJ1-5,TRBV12-3/TRBV12-4,.,TRBD1,CASSRTGTNQPQHF,TGTGCCAGCAGCCGGACAGGGACGAATCAGCCCCAGCATTTT
TRBJ2-6,TRBV12-3/TRBV12-4,few,.,CASSFHRSGANVLTF,TGTGCCAGCAGTTTCCACCGCTCTGGGGCCAACGTCCTGACTTTC
TRBJ2-3,TRBV20-1,many,.,CSASGSTTRSDTQYF,TGCAGTGCTAGCGGTTCTACCACAAGGTCGGATACGCAGTATTTT
TRBJ1-6,TRBV20-1,.,.,CSAFIVVGSPLHF,TGCAGTGCTTTCATTGTGGTCGGTTCACCCCTCCACTTT
TRBJ2-5,TRBV2,.,.,CASPTGVGHQETQYF,TGTGCCAGCCCGACGGGCGTGGGACACCAAGAGACCCAGTACTTC
TRBJ2-7,TRBV12-3/TRBV12-4,few,TRBD1,CASSDRVRYEQYF,TGTGCCAGCAGCGACAGGGTACGGTACGAGCAGTACTTC
TRBJ2-7,TRBV2,.,TRBD2,CATSGGSGNEQYF,TGTGCCACCTCTGGTGGTAGCGGGAACGAGCAGTACTTC
TRBJ2-1,TRBV29-1,few,TRBD2,CSGLAGGRGNEQFF,TGCAGCGGCCTAGCGGGAGGAAGAGGCAATGAGCAGTTCTTC
TRBJ1-2,TRBV29-1,.,.,CSVEDFYGYTF,TGCAGCGTTGAAGACTTCTATGGCTACACCTTC
TRBJ2-1,TRBV5-1,.,TRBD2,CASTHDRTSGRGGEEFF,TGCGCCAGCACCCACGACAGGACTAGCGGGAGAGGGGGTGAGGAGTTCTTC
TRBJ2-3,TRBV7-2,few,TRBD2,CASSHLAGVQYF,TGTGCCAGCAGCCACCTAGCGGGAGTGCAGTATTTT
TRBJ1-3,TRBV10-3,few,TRBD1,CAINRQGILSSGTIYF,TGTGCCATCAACCGACAGGGGATTCTTTCGAGTGGCACCATATATTTT
TRBJ2-7,TRBV20-1,.,TRBD2,CSAIKAGIYEQYF,TGCAGTGCTATAAAAGCGGGAATCTACGAGCAGTACTTC
TRBJ1-2,TRBV28,.,TRBD1,CASRMTGRYGYTF,TGTGCCAGCAGGATGACAGGGAGATATGGCTACACCTTC
TRBJ2-7,TRBV6-1,.,TRBD1,CASDRDRSYEQYF,TGTGCCAGCGACCGGGACAGATCCTACGAGCAGTACTTC
TRBJ2-7,TRBV12-3/TRBV12-4,.,TRBD1,CASSPGQNFYEQYF,TGTGCCAGCAGCCCGGGACAGAATTTCTACGAGCAGTACTTC
TRBJ2-5,TRBV12-3/TRBV12-4,few,TRBD1,CASSIRDRGIETQYF,TGTGCCAGCAGTATAAGGGACAGGGGGATTGAGACCCAGTACTTC
TRBJ2-3,TRBV5-1,.,.,CASSEPTTADTQYF,TGCGCCAGCAGCGAACCTACAACCGCAGATACGCAGTATTTT
TRBJ2-7,TRBV7-9,.,.,CASSLAPGRWSSYEQYF,TGTGCCAGCAGCTTAGCGCCAGGGCGGTGGAGCTCCTACGAGCAGTACTTC
TRBJ2-1,TRBV29-1,few,.,CSGRDNEQFF,TGCAGCGGACGTGACAATGAGCAGTTCTTC
TRBJ2-4,TRBV20-1,.,TRBD2,CSAVPGLAGVIF,TGCAGTGCTGTGCCGGGACTAGCGGGGGTTATCTTC
TRBJ2-5,TRBV10-1,.,TRBD2,CASSGGLSGEETQYF,TGCGCCAGCAGTGGGGGGCTTAGCGGGGAAGAGACCCAGTACTTC
TRBJ2-7,TRBV20-1,few,.,CSASGRTYEQYF,TGCAGTGCTAGTGGGAGAACCTACGAGCAGTACTTC
TRBJ2-3,TRBV7-9,.,.,CASSPGRTGASTDTQYF,TGTGCCAGCAGCCCAGGTAGAACGGGGGCCTCCACAGATACGCAGTATTTT
TRBJ2-2,TRBV12-3/TRBV12-4,few,.,CASSSNQAGQKLFF,TGTGCCAGCAGCTCCAATCAGGCGGGCCAGAAGCTGTTTTTT
TRBJ1-2,TRBV7-9,.,.,CASSFLDRPHIGGYTF,TGTGCCAGCAGCTTTTTAGACAGGCCCCACATTGGGGGCTACACCTTC
TRBJ2-3,TRBV10-3,.,.,CAISPSSTDTQYF,TGTGCCATCAGCCCATCATCCACAGATACGCAGTATTTT